Shown below are 14 T cell receptor beta chains from a single sample sequenced in a study of HIV-infected patients and healthy controls. cDNA was made from approximately 500 ng RNA using alpha and beta constant primers. Each of the alpha and beta chains got its own library through chain-specific third strand synthesis with indices. TCRdb reprocessed the 5' RACE reads with MiXCR, giving one entry per CDR3 protein. Of some 6,100 distinct CDR3 sequences listed, roughly 7.4% are singletons. Follow-up blood was drawn about 14 weeks, roughly three months, after antiretroviral therapy began. No cell fractionation was done, so the repertoire covers all unsorted peripheral blood T cells. Sequenced here: blood, sampled during antiretroviral therapy. The receptors come from an adult with HIV infection.

This clonotype was observed at least ten times. The chain recombines TRBV18 with TRBJ2-1; perhaps TRBD2 as D (5 bases). V gave up 5 bases and J gave up 4 bases, with 15 bases separating them. The CDR3 is 15 amino acids. The germline gives CDR1 KGHSH, CDR2 LQKENI. The CDR3 bases are TGTGCCAGCTCAAGCGTCGAGGGCTCATACAATGAGCAGTTCTTC. It encodes CASSSVEGSYNEQFF.

This clonotype is judged medium-sized. The chain employs TRBV20-1 and TRBJ2-1; a weak D match, TRBD1 (6 bases). The CDR3 spans 13 residues. Germline assignment: CDR1 DFQATT and CDR2 SNEGSKA (reference sequence). Trimming stripped 0 bases from V and 12 bases from J, with 15 bases between. The CDR3 DNA follows: TGCAGTGCTAGAGATTGGGACAACCTGGGGCAGTTCTTC. It encodes CSARDWDNLGQFF.

The genes are TRBV5-1 and TRBJ2-6, with D unclear. Germline V gene data show CDR1 as SGHRS and CDR2 as YFSETQ. The CDR3 spans 14 residues. V lost 4 bases, J lost 0 bases, and 5 bases lay in between. In nucleotides, the CDR3 is TGCGCCAGCAGCCATCCCTCTGGGGCCAACGTCCTGACTTTC. It translates to CASSHPSGANVLTF.

This clonotype was recorded a few times. V usage is TRBV5-1 and J usage is TRBJ1-1; weak D call: TRBD1 (6 bases). CDR3 size: 14 residues. V was clipped by 2 bases and J by 1 base, with 9 bases between them. Germline loops: CDR1 SGHRS, CDR2 YFSETQ. Written as DNA, the CDR3 is TGCGCCAGCAGCTTACAGGGACCGAACACTGAAGCTTTCTTT. Translating it yields CASSLQGPNTEAFF.

This clonotype rates as medium-sized (0.01 to 0.1%). The rearrangement links TRBV6-5 to TRBJ1-4, with D possibly being TRBD1 (5 bases). The CDR3 runs 14 residues. Germline CDR1 reads MNHEY; CDR2 reads SVGAGI. V shed 2 bases and J shed 8 bases, with 12 bases lying between them. The CDR3 DNA sequence: TGTGCCAGCAGTTACGGGCAGGGACGGGAAAAACTGTTTTTT. This translates into CASSYGQGREKLFF.

This clonotype has ten or more counts. The V and J genes are TRBV7-2 and TRBJ2-3; 10 bases agree with TRBD1. The CDR3 is 16 residues long. The germline gives CDR1 SGHTA, CDR2 FQGNSA. The trim removed 5 bases at V and 1 base at J, leaving 6 bases unmatched. The CDR3 spells CASSPRTGGGTDTQYF. Written as DNA, the CDR3 is TGTGCCAGCAGCCCACGGACAGGGGGGGGCACAGATACGCAGTATTTT.

Judged by abundance, this clonotype is medium-sized. DNA for the CDR3: TGTGCCAGCAGGGCTCAGGGTACGAGGCACGAGCAGTACTTC. Amino acid sequence: CASRAQGTRHEQYF. The V gene is TRBV6-6, the J gene TRBJ2-7; TRBD1 might be the D (5 bases). The germline V gene encodes CDR1 MNHNY and CDR2 SVGAGI (reference sequence). The CDR3 has 14 amino acids. The ends were cut back, 6 bases at V and 5 bases at J, with 17 bases in the middle.

This clonotype is termed medium-sized. V and J are TRBV6-5 and TRBJ2-3; D may be TRBD1 or TRBD2 (5 bases each). The V end lost 3 bases, the J end lost 0 bases, and 10 bases lay between the germline ends. Germline V lookup: CDR1 MNHEY, CDR2 SVGAGI. The CDR3 is 15 amino acids. CDR3 nucleotide sequence: TGTGCCAGCAGTTATTCCCGGGACAGCACAGATACGCAGTATTTT. Translated: CASSYSRDSTDTQYF.

This clonotype has at least ten counts. The V and J genes are TRBV28 and TRBJ1-4, with D uncertain. This CDR3 region has 11 residues. V lost 6 bases to trimming and J lost 8 bases, with 7 bases between them. The germline CDR1 and CDR2 sequences are MDHEN and SYDVKM. This CDR3 reads CASRLREKLFF. The CDR3 nucleotides read TGTGCCAGCAGGCTTCGGGAAAAACTGTTTTTT.

This clonotype is medium-sized. V and J are TRBV29-1 and TRBJ2-3; D possibly corresponds to TRBD1 (5 bases). The CDR3 is 14 amino acids. The ends were cut back, 1 base at V and 1 base at J, with 9 bases in the middle. In germline, CDR1 is SQVTM, CDR2 ANQGSEA. The CDR3 sequence: CSVEGGGRTDTQYF. The CDR3 bases are TGCAGCGTTGAAGGGGGCGGCCGCACAGATACGCAGTATTTT.

This clonotype has only a few counts. The J gene is TRBJ1-1, the V gene TRBV7-2, with TRBD1 matching 10 bases. V gave up 4 bases and J gave up 4 bases; unmatched junction bases: 9. The CDR3 extends over 16 amino acids. Germline loops: CDR1 SGHTA, CDR2 FQGNSA. The CDR3 bases are TGTGCCAGCAGCTATACCGGGACAGGGGTTCTCACTGAAGCTTTCTTT. It translates to CASSYTGTGVLTEAFF.

This clonotype has only a few counts. This chain links TRBV12-3 or TRBV12-4 with TRBJ2-3; a weak D match, TRBD2 (6 bases). The CDR3 runs 14 residues. With 6 bases removed from V and 4 bases from J, the gap between germline ends came to 14 bases. The CDR3, as DNA: TGTGCCAGCAGCCCTACCTCTAGCGCAGATACGCAGTATTTT. This gives the protein CASSPTSSADTQYF.

This clonotype was observed many times. This rearrangement joins TRBV27 to TRBJ1-5; 7 bases match TRBD1. CDR3 size: 12 residues. J gave up 4 bases and V 8 bases, and 2 bases lay outside the gene matches. The germline V gene has CDR1 MNHEY and CDR2 SMNVEV (reference sequence). This CDR3 is CASGRGNQPQHF. DNA of the CDR3: TGTGCCAGCGGCAGGGGGAATCAGCCCCAGCATTTT.

This clonotype was detected many times. V is TRBV29-1 and J is TRBJ2-7, with a possible D match to TRBD2 (6 bases). CDR1 and CDR2 (germline): SQVTM, ANQGSEA. This CDR3 has 15 residues. V lost 1 base and J lost 1, with 14 bases in between. This CDR3 is CSVEGWGGVSYEQYF. CDR3 DNA: TGCAGCGTTGAAGGATGGGGCGGGGTTTCCTACGAGCAGTACTTC.